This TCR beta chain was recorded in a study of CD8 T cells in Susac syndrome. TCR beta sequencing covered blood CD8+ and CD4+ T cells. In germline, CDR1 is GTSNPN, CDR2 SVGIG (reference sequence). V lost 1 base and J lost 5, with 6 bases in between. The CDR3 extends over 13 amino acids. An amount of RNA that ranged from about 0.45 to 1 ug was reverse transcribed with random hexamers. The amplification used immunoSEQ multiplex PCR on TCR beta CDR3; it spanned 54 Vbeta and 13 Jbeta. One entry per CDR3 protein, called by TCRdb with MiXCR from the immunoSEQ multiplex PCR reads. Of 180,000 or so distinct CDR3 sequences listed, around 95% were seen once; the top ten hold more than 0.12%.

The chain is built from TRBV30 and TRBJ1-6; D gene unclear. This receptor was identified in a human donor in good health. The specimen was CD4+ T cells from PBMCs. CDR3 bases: TGTGCCTGGAGTGGGCTAAATAATTCACCCCTCCACTTT. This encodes CAWSGLNNSPLHF.